The rows below give T cell receptor beta chains drawn from one sample of a study of blood T cell repertoires in COVID-19. The data were produced by immunoSEQ multiplex PCR, yet TCRdb's version contains in-frame clones alone and is incomplete. The profile shows 130,000 to 150,000 clones, about 79% of them singletons. The sample taken for sequencing was peripheral blood. These receptors originate from a man in his sixties with active or convalescent COVID-19. Each CDR3 is given with its conserved first and last residue. Fields, in order: V gene, D gene, J gene, clone size, CDR3 DNA, CDR3 protein. D genes are given only for firm matches. The size of a clone is reported for some rows only, either as once, few or many, or as a class for expanded clones.

V: TRBV3-1/TRBV3-2
D: TRBD2
J: TRBJ2-1
size: NA
DNA: TGTGCCAGCAGCCAAGAACGGAATAGCGGGAGCTACAATGAGCAGTTCTTC
CDR3: CASSQERNSGSYNEQFF

V: TRBV15
D: NA
J: TRBJ1-1
size: NA
DNA: TGTGCCACCAGCAGAGATCCCGGGGGGGGCCCAGCTTTCTTT
CDR3: CATSRDPGGGPAFF

V: TRBV7-8
D: NA
J: TRBJ2-5
size: NA
DNA: TGTGCCAGCAGCTTTAGAGAGACCCAGTACTTC
CDR3: CASSFRETQYF

V: TRBV6-4
D: TRBD1
J: TRBJ1-5
size: NA
DNA: TGTGCCAGCTCTCCGGGACAGGCCGGTCAGCCCCAGCATTTT
CDR3: CASSPGQAGQPQHF

V: TRBV18
D: NA
J: TRBJ1-6
size: NA
DNA: TGTGCCAGCTCACCAACAGGTATCGCTTTACCCCTCCACTTT
CDR3: CASSPTGIALPLHF

V: TRBV7-9
D: NA
J: TRBJ1-3
size: NA
DNA: TGTGCCAGCAGCTTAGCTTACGGACTCGGAAACACCATATATTTT
CDR3: CASSLAYGLGNTIYF

V: TRBV7-8
D: TRBD1
J: TRBJ1-2
size: NA
DNA: TGTGCCAGCAGCTTCCGGACAGGAAGGGATGGCTACACCTTC
CDR3: CASSFRTGRDGYTF

V: TRBV6-6
D: TRBD2
J: TRBJ2-3
size: NA
DNA: TGTGCCAGCAGTTACTCACGGCGGGGGGACACAGATACGCAGTATTTT
CDR3: CASSYSRRGDTDTQYF

V: TRBV5-1
D: TRBD1
J: TRBJ1-5
size: NA
DNA: TGCGCCAGCAGCACCGGACAGGGGAATCAGCCCCAGCATTTT
CDR3: CASSTGQGNQPQHF

V: TRBV4-3
D: NA
J: TRBJ1-2
size: NA
DNA: TGCGCCAGCAGCCAAGATGACAGAAACTATGGCTACACCTTC
CDR3: CASSQDDRNYGYTF

V: TRBV18
D: TRBD1
J: TRBJ2-1
size: NA
DNA: TGTGCCAGCACGACACAGGGGATTGACAATGAGCAGTTCTTC
CDR3: CASTTQGIDNEQFF

V: TRBV19
D: TRBD1
J: TRBJ2-2
size: NA
DNA: TGTGCCAGCCGGGACAGGGGGTCTGTCGGGGAGCTGTTTTTT
CDR3: CASRDRGSVGELFF

V: TRBV12-3/TRBV12-4
D: NA
J: TRBJ2-1
size: NA
DNA: TGTGCCAGCGGTAACAACTACAATGAGCAGTTCTTC
CDR3: CASGNNYNEQFF

V: TRBV27
D: TRBD2
J: TRBJ2-1
size: NA
DNA: TGTGCCAGCAGTCCCTCGACTAGCGGGCCCTACAATGAGCAGTTCTTC
CDR3: CASSPSTSGPYNEQFF

V: TRBV6-6
D: NA
J: TRBJ2-3
size: NA
DNA: TGTGCCAGCAGTTACCTGGCAGGGGGCACAGATACGCAGTATTTT
CDR3: CASSYLAGGTDTQYF

V: TRBV9
D: TRBD2
J: TRBJ2-1
size: few
DNA: TGTGCCAGCAGCGTTAGCGGGGGGGCCGGAAATGAGCAGTTCTTC
CDR3: CASSVSGGAGNEQFF

V: TRBV20-1
D: TRBD1
J: TRBJ1-2
size: NA
DNA: TGCAGTGCTAGTGCTCGGGACAGAGGCTATGGCTACACCTTC
CDR3: CSASARDRGYGYTF

V: TRBV7-9
D: NA
J: TRBJ2-1
size: NA
DNA: TGTGCCAGCAGCTTACGTCAGGGGGGTACCAATGAGCAGTTCTTC
CDR3: CASSLRQGGTNEQFF

V: TRBV7-7
D: TRBD1
J: TRBJ2-7
size: NA
DNA: TGTGCTAGCAGCTCGTCGGACAGGGACGAGCAGTACTTC
CDR3: CASSSSDRDEQYF

V: TRBV25-1
D: NA
J: TRBJ1-4
size: NA
DNA: TGTGCCAGCAGTGACCTCAGCGGCCCAAGGGCGGGTGAAAAACTGTTTTTT
CDR3: CASSDLSGPRAGEKLFF

V: TRBV6-5
D: NA
J: TRBJ2-7
size: NA
DNA: TGTGCCAGCAGTTACGCTCGGAGCTCCTACGAGCAGTACTTC
CDR3: CASSYARSSYEQYF

V: TRBV4-3
D: NA
J: TRBJ1-1
size: NA
DNA: TGCGCCAGCAGCCAAGAGGAGACAGGGAACACTGAAGCTTTCTTT
CDR3: CASSQEETGNTEAFF

V: TRBV21-1
D: NA
J: TRBJ2-1
size: NA
DNA: TGTGCCAGCAGCAAGCCTGACAGCGACAATGAGCAGTTCTTC
CDR3: CASSKPDSDNEQFF

V: TRBV12-5
D: TRBD1
J: TRBJ1-3
size: NA
DNA: TGTGCTAGTGGTTTGTCGGGACAGGCCGTCTCTGGAAACACCATATATTTT
CDR3: CASGLSGQAVSGNTIYF

V: TRBV6-2/TRBV6-3
D: TRBD2
J: TRBJ2-1
size: NA
DNA: TGTGCCAGCAGCTCCCCGGGGGGTTACAATGAGCAGTTCTTC
CDR3: CASSSPGGYNEQFF

V: TRBV27
D: TRBD1
J: TRBJ1-2
size: NA
DNA: TGTGCCAGCAGTTTATCCCGGGACAGTAACTATGGCTACACCTTC
CDR3: CASSLSRDSNYGYTF

V: TRBV27
D: NA
J: TRBJ1-5
size: NA
DNA: TGTGCCAGCAGTCCTGCGGGCCAGCCCCAGCATTTT
CDR3: CASSPAGQPQHF

V: TRBV6-5
D: NA
J: TRBJ1-2
size: NA
DNA: TGTGCCAGCAGGGGCGAGGGTGGCTATGGCTACACCTTC
CDR3: CASRGEGGYGYTF

V: TRBV5-4
D: NA
J: TRBJ1-6
size: NA
DNA: TGTGCCAGCAGCCACCGGGATGCCAATTCACCCCTCCACTTT
CDR3: CASSHRDANSPLHF

V: TRBV9
D: NA
J: TRBJ2-1
size: once
DNA: TGTGCCAGCAGCGCCGGACTCACCTACAATGAGCAGTTCTTC
CDR3: CASSAGLTYNEQFF

V: TRBV4-3
D: NA
J: TRBJ1-2
size: NA
DNA: TGCGCCAGCAGCACATCATTATACAGGGAACTCGATGACTATGGCTACACCTTC
CDR3: CASSTSLYRELDDYGYTF

V: TRBV5-1
D: NA
J: TRBJ2-7
size: NA
DNA: TGCGCCAGTCGACAGGACTCCTACGAGCAGTACTTC
CDR3: CASRQDSYEQYF

V: TRBV6-2/TRBV6-3
D: TRBD2
J: TRBJ2-1
size: NA
DNA: TGTGCCAGCAGACCTTGGGAGGGGAATGAGCAGTTCTTC
CDR3: CASRPWEGNEQFF

V: TRBV9
D: NA
J: TRBJ1-5
size: NA
DNA: TGTGCCAGCAGCGTAGGGGACACCGGCAATCAGCCCCAGCATTTT
CDR3: CASSVGDTGNQPQHF

V: TRBV6-6
D: NA
J: TRBJ1-1
size: NA
DNA: TGTGCCACCGCGACTACAGCGAACACTGAAGCTTTCTTT
CDR3: CATATTANTEAFF

V: TRBV16
D: TRBD1
J: TRBJ1-1
size: NA
DNA: TGTGCCAGCAGCCGAGCGCTAGACCCGGGACAGGCGAACACTGAAGCTTTCTTT
CDR3: CASSRALDPGQANTEAFF

V: TRBV19
D: NA
J: TRBJ1-5
size: once
DNA: TGTGCCAGTAGACCTACAGCGGTGAGCAATCAGCCCCAGCATTTT
CDR3: CASRPTAVSNQPQHF

V: TRBV11-3
D: NA
J: TRBJ1-4
size: NA
DNA: TGTGCCAGCACCTTAAGTGGAGTTGGAGAAAAACTGTTTTTT
CDR3: CASTLSGVGEKLFF

V: TRBV11-2
D: TRBD1
J: TRBJ2-2
size: NA
DNA: TGTGCCAGCAGCTTAGATGGGGACAGGTACACCGGGGAGCTGTTTTTT
CDR3: CASSLDGDRYTGELFF

V: TRBV7-9
D: NA
J: TRBJ1-1
size: NA
DNA: TGTGCCAGCAGCTCGAGCGTGAAGGACACTGAAGCTTTCTTT
CDR3: CASSSSVKDTEAFF

V: TRBV7-2
D: NA
J: TRBJ2-3
size: NA
DNA: TGTGCCAGCAGCTTAGGTGGTACTTCTAGCACAGATACGCAGTATTTT
CDR3: CASSLGGTSSTDTQYF

V: TRBV6-2/TRBV6-3
D: TRBD1
J: TRBJ2-1
size: NA
DNA: TGTGCCAGCAGTTACTCCCCGGGACAGGGACTAAACCCCTCCTACAATGAGCAGTTCTTC
CDR3: CASSYSPGQGLNPSYNEQFF

V: TRBV7-2
D: NA
J: TRBJ1-2
size: NA
DNA: TGTGCCAGCAGCTTGGGGAGCGGAACTAACTATGGCTACACCTTC
CDR3: CASSLGSGTNYGYTF

V: TRBV25-1
D: NA
J: TRBJ2-1
size: NA
DNA: TGTGCCAGCAGTGATCCCGGAGTCCCCCACAATGAGCAGTTCTTC
CDR3: CASSDPGVPHNEQFF

V: TRBV24-1
D: NA
J: TRBJ2-3
size: NA
DNA: TGTGCCACCAGTGACTACATTAGCGGTGGAGGAGATACGCAGTATTTT
CDR3: CATSDYISGGGDTQYF

V: TRBV7-2
D: TRBD2
J: TRBJ2-1
size: few
DNA: TGTGCCAGCAGCGAAGATTGGACTAGCCATGAGCAGTTCTTC
CDR3: CASSEDWTSHEQFF

V: TRBV10-3
D: TRBD2
J: TRBJ2-1
size: NA
DNA: TGTGCCATCAGTGGTGATAGCGGGGGGTACAATGAGCAGTTCTTC
CDR3: CAISGDSGGYNEQFF

V: TRBV11-2
D: TRBD2
J: TRBJ2-1
size: NA
DNA: TGTGCCAGCAGCTTAGATCCGGCGGCGGGGGGGTCTGTGCAGTTCTTC
CDR3: CASSLDPAAGGSVQFF

V: TRBV19
D: TRBD1
J: TRBJ1-3
size: NA
DNA: TGTGCCAGTAGTATTAGGACAGGGTCCTCTGGAAACACCATATATTTT
CDR3: CASSIRTGSSGNTIYF

V: TRBV6-5
D: TRBD1
J: TRBJ1-1
size: NA
DNA: TGTGCCAGCAGTTACTCAGGGGGCAACGTGAACACTGAAGCTTTCTTT
CDR3: CASSYSGGNVNTEAFF

V: TRBV7-8
D: NA
J: TRBJ1-5
size: NA
DNA: TGTGCCAGCAGCACAGGGCGGAATCAGCCCCAGCATTTT
CDR3: CASSTGRNQPQHF

V: TRBV4-3
D: NA
J: TRBJ2-2
size: NA
DNA: TGCGCCAGCAGCCAGACCAGGGATTCGGACACCGGGGAGCTGTTTTTT
CDR3: CASSQTRDSDTGELFF

V: TRBV12-2
D: NA
J: TRBJ1-1
size: NA
DNA: TGTGCAAGTCGACTAAACAGGGGATCCATGAACACTGAAGCTTTCTTT
CDR3: CASRLNRGSMNTEAFF

V: TRBV5-1
D: NA
J: TRBJ1-6
size: NA
DNA: TGCGCCAGCAGCCCACGGACGGGGGGTGATTCACCCCTCCACTTT
CDR3: CASSPRTGGDSPLHF

V: TRBV4-3
D: NA
J: TRBJ1-3
size: NA
DNA: TGCGCCAGCAGCCAAGATCGCCAGGCCGAATACTCTGGAAACACCATATATTTT
CDR3: CASSQDRQAEYSGNTIYF